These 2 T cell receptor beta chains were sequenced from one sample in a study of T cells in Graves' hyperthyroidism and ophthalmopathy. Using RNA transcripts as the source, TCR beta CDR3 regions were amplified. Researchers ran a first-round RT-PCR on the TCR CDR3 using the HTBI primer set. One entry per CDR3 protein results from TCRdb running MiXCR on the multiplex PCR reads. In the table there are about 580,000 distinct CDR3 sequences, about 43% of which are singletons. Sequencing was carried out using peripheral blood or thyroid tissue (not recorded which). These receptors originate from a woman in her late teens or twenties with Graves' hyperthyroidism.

CDR3 sequence reads: CASSLARTSGNQETQYF. The CDR3 DNA is TGCGCCAGCAGCTTGGCACGGACTAGCGGAAACCAAGAGACCCAGTACTTC. This chain links TRBV5-1 with TRBJ2-5; 10 bases are shared with TRBD2. Germline V gene sequence: CDR1 SGHRS, CDR2 YFSETQ. J gave up 0 bases and V 0 bases, and 5 bases lay outside the gene matches. CDR3 length: 17 amino acids.

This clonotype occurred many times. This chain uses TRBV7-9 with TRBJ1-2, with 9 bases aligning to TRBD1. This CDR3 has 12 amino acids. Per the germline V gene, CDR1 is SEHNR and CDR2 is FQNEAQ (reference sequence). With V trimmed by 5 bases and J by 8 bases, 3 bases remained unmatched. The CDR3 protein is CASSRDREGYTF. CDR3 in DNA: TGTGCCAGCAGCCGGGACAGGGAAGGCTACACCTTC.